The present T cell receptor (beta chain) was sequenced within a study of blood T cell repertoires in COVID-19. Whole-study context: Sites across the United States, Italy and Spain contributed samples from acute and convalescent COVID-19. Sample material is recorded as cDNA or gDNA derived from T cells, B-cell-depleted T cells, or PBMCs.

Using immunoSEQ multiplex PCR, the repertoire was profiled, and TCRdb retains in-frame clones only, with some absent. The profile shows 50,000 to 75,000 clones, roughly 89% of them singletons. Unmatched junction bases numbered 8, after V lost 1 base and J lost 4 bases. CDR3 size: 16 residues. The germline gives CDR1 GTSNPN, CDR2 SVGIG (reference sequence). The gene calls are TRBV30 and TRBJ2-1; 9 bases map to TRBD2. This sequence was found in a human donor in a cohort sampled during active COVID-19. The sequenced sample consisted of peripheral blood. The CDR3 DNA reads TGTGCCTGGAGTGCCCGAGGACTAGCGAGTTACAATGAGCAGTTCTTC. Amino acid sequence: CAWSARGLASYNEQFF.